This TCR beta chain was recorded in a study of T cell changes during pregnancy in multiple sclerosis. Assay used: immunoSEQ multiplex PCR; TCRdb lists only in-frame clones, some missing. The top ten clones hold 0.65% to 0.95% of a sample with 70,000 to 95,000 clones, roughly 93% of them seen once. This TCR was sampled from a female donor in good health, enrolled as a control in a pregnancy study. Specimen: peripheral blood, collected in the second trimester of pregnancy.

The CDR3 loop reads CASSTPEQETQYF. The DNA for the CDR3 is TGTGCCAGCAGCACCCCTGAGCAAGAGACCCAGTACTTC. The chain couples TRBV7-9 to TRBJ2-5; no definite D call. V lost 5 bases, J lost 2 bases, and 9 bases lay in between. The CDR3 length is 13 residues. Germline values: CDR1 SEHNR, CDR2 FQNEAQ (reference sequence).